This is a list of T cell receptor beta chains from one sample in a study of blood T cell repertoires in COVID-19. Profiled with immunoSEQ multiplex PCR; TCRdb holds only in-frame clones, not every one. Among about 480,000 clones listed, 88% were seen once. Sequencing was done on a sample of PBMCs or T cells enriched from blood (not recorded which). The source of these receptors is a woman in her thirties or forties who had recovered from COVID-19. Both conserved end residues are part of each CDR3. The D gene is left open where the match is weak. Only some rows state a clone size, as once, few, many or a class for expanded clones.

D	size	V	J	DNA	CDR3
TRBD2	.	TRBV19	TRBJ2-5	TGTGCCAGTAGTACGGGACTAGCGGAGGGGGTAGAGACCCAGTACTTC	CASSTGLAEGVETQYF
.	.	TRBV7-8	TRBJ2-6	TGTGCCAGCAGCTTAGTCCCCAGGGTCTCTGGGGCCAACGTCCTGACTTTC	CASSLVPRVSGANVLTF
TRBD1	.	TRBV7-6	TRBJ2-7	TGTGCCAGCAGCTCAGGGACAGGGCGGGAGCAGTACTTC	CASSSGTGREQYF
TRBD1	.	TRBV27	TRBJ2-7	TGTGCCAGCAGTGGGAAGGGACAGCTAAAATACTACGAGCAGTACTTC	CASSGKGQLKYYEQYF
.	.	TRBV5-1	TRBJ2-1	TGCGCCAGCAGCTCCAAATTGGACACCCTTTTGATCTACAATGAGCAGTTCTTC	CASSSKLDTLLIYNEQFF
TRBD2	.	TRBV11-3	TRBJ2-1	TGTGCCAGCAGCTCACGCGGGAGGTTCGACAATGAGCAGTTCTTC	CASSSRGRFDNEQFF
TRBD2	few	TRBV5-1	TRBJ2-2	TGCGCCAGCAGCTTTGGATCAGGACTAGCGGGAGGTACCGGGGAGCTGTTTTTT	CASSFGSGLAGGTGELFF
.	.	TRBV6-2/TRBV6-3	TRBJ2-1	TGTGCCAGCAGTTACCGCATGGAGAGTAATATATACAATGAGCAGTTCTTC	CASSYRMESNIYNEQFF
TRBD2	.	TRBV24-1	TRBJ2-1	TGTGCCACCAGTGATTTCACCACTAGCGGGATACACAATGAGCAGTTCTTC	CATSDFTTSGIHNEQFF
TRBD2	.	TRBV19	TRBJ2-2	TGTGCCAGTAGTACCCTCGGGGGGGCAAGCACCGGGGAGCTGTTTTTT	CASSTLGGASTGELFF
TRBD1	.	TRBV5-1	TRBJ2-3	TGCGCCAGCAGCTTGCCCCAGGGGGCATCAGATACGCAGTATTTT	CASSLPQGASDTQYF
TRBD1	.	TRBV18	TRBJ2-1	TGTGCCAGCTCACCACCGCTCACAGGGGGCCTCAATGAGCAGTTCTTC	CASSPPLTGGLNEQFF
TRBD1	.	TRBV7-8	TRBJ2-7	TGTGCCACCATGTCAAGCGGGACAGGGCCCTACGAGCAGTACTTC	CATMSSGTGPYEQYF
.	.	TRBV21-1	TRBJ2-7	TGTGCCACCCGACTAGCGGGGTTCTCCTACGAGCAGTACTTC	CATRLAGFSYEQYF
TRBD1	few	TRBV27	TRBJ2-1	TGTGCCAGCAGTGCCGGGACAGGGAGACACAATGAGCAGTTCTTC	CASSAGTGRHNEQFF
.	.	TRBV6-5	TRBJ1-5	TGTGCCAGCACCCGGGAGGGGGGATGGAATCAGCCCCAGCATTTT	CASTREGGWNQPQHF
.	.	TRBV5-6	TRBJ1-3	TGTGCCAGCAGTTTTGACTTCCGGAACACCATATATTTT	CASSFDFRNTIYF
.	few	TRBV7-2	TRBJ1-1	TGTGCCAGCAGCTTAGCGGCGGGAAGGACTGAAGCTTTCTTT	CASSLAAGRTEAFF
.	.	TRBV11-2	TRBJ2-1	TGTGCCAGCAGTCGACAGGTCAGCTCCTACAATGAGCAGTTCTTC	CASSRQVSSYNEQFF
TRBD1	.	TRBV5-1	TRBJ2-5	TGCGCCAGCAGCTTGGACAGGGGTGAGACCCAGTACTTC	CASSLDRGETQYF
TRBD1	.	TRBV4-3	TRBJ1-2	TGCGCCAGCAGCCAAGTAACCGGGACAGCCGACTCCTATGGCTACACCTTC	CASSQVTGTADSYGYTF
TRBD1	.	TRBV18	TRBJ2-1	TGTGCCAGCTCCCGACAGGGGTCCTACAATGAGCAGTTCTTC	CASSRQGSYNEQFF
TRBD2	.	TRBV5-1	TRBJ2-1	TGCGCCAGCAGCGGTAGCGGGACCTACAATGAGCAGTTCTTC	CASSGSGTYNEQFF
.	.	TRBV6-5	TRBJ1-1	TGTGCCAGCAGTTACTCGATGGGGAGCCCTGAAGCTTTCTTT	CASSYSMGSPEAFF
.	.	TRBV24-1	TRBJ1-2	TGTGCCACCAGTGATTTTGAGGGAACTAACTATGGCTACACCTTC	CATSDFEGTNYGYTF
.	.	TRBV29-1	TRBJ2-1	TGCAGCGTTGCCCCCCTTGATGAGCAGTTCTTC	CSVAPLDEQFF
TRBD1	.	TRBV19	TRBJ1-5	TGTGCCAGTAGTACGAAAGACAGGGGGTTTCAGGACCAGCCCCAGCATTTT	CASSTKDRGFQDQPQHF
TRBD2	once	TRBV29-1	TRBJ2-1	TGCAGCGTTGGGTTAGCGGGAGGGCCGGGAAATGAGCAGTTCTTC	CSVGLAGGPGNEQFF
TRBD1	.	TRBV7-2	TRBJ1-2	TGTGCCAGCAGCTCCAGACAGGGGCTCATGGATGGCTACACCTTC	CASSSRQGLMDGYTF
.	.	TRBV7-8	TRBJ2-4	TGTGCCAGCAGCTTAGGGAGGGGGCTAGGGGCCAAAAACATTCAGTACTTC	CASSLGRGLGAKNIQYF
TRBD2	.	TRBV6-2/TRBV6-3	TRBJ2-2	TGTGCCAGCAGTTACTGGACTCTAGCGGGAGTGGGGACCGGGGAGCTGTTTTTT	CASSYWTLAGVGTGELFF
.	.	TRBV19	TRBJ2-2	TGTGCCAGTAGTTCTAGACTCTCCGGGGAGCTGTTTTTT	CASSSRLSGELFF
TRBD1	.	TRBV7-2	TRBJ1-1	TGTGCCAGCAGCACGGGGACAGCCACTGAAGCTTTCTTT	CASSTGTATEAFF
TRBD1	.	TRBV29-1	TRBJ2-7	TGCAGCGTCGCTAAGGGGGCGCGATCCTACGAGCAGTACTTC	CSVAKGARSYEQYF
TRBD2	.	TRBV11-2	TRBJ2-7	TGTGCCAGCAGCTTTGGGGCTAGCGGTGGCTACGAGCAGTACTTC	CASSFGASGGYEQYF
.	.	TRBV7-2	TRBJ1-1	TGTGCCAGCAGCCCAACCGGGACAAGATTTGAAGCTTTCTTT	CASSPTGTRFEAFF
.	.	TRBV7-2	TRBJ1-2	TGTGCCAGCAGCCTGGGTCGGGAGCGCGGCTACACCTTC	CASSLGRERGYTF